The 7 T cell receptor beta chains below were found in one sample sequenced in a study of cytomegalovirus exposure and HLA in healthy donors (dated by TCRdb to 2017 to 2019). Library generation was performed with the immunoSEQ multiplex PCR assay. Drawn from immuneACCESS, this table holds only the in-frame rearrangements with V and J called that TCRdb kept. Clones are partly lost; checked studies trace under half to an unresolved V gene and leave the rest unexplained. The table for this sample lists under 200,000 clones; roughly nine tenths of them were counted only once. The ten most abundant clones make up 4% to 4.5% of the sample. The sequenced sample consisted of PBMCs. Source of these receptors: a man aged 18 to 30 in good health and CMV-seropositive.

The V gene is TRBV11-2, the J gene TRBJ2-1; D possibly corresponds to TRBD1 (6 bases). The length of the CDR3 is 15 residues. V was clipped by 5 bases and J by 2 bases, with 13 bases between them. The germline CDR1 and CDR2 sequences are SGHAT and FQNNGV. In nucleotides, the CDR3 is TGTGCCAGCAGCCCCGGACAGTTTACCTACAATGAGCAGTTCTTC. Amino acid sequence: CASSPGQFTYNEQFF.

The CDR3 protein is CASIKGTGDYNEQFF. As DNA, the CDR3 is TGTGCCAGCATCAAAGGGACAGGGGACTACAATGAGCAGTTCTTC. V gene TRBV7-2 combines with J gene TRBJ2-1; 10 bases match TRBD1. V dropped 7 bases and J dropped 3; count of bases not matched to a gene: 6. CDR1 and CDR2 from the germline V gene are SGHTA and FQGNSA. This CDR3 region has 15 residues. The variable domain in full, with the rest retrieved from reference TRBV7-2 and TRBJ2-1, is GAGVSQSPSNKVTEKGKDVELRCDPISGHTALYWYRQSLGQGLEFLIYFQGNSAPDKSGLPSDRFSAERTGGSVSTLTIQRTQQEDSAVYLCASIKGTGDYNEQFFGPGTRLTVL.

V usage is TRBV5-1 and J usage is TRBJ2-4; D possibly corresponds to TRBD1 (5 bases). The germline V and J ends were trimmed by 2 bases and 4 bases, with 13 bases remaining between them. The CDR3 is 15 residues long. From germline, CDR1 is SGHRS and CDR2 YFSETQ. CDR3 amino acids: CASSFEGALKNIQYF. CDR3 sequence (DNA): TGCGCCAGCAGCTTTGAAGGGGCCCTAAAAAACATTCAGTACTTC.

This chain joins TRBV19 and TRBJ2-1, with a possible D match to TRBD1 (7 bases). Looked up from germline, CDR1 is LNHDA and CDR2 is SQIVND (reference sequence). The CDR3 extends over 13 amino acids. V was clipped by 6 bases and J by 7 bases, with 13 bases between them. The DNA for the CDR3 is TGTGCCAGTAGAGCCCAGGGGGGAAATGAGCAGTTCTTC. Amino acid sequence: CASRAQGGNEQFF.

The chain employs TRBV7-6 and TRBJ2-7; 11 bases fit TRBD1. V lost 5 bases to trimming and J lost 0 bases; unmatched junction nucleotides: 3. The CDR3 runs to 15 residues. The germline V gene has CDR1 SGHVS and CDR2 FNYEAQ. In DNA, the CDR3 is TGTGCCAGCAGCCCCGGGACAGGGGGCTCCTACGAGCAGTACTTC. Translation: CASSPGTGGSYEQYF.

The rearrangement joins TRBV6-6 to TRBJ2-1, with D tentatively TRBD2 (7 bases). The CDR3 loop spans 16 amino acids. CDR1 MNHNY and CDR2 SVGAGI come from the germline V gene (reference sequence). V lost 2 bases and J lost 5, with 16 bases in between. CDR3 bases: TGTGCCAGCAGTTACGCGGGGGCCCCCCCTCACAATGAGCAGTTCTTC. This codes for CASSYAGAPPHNEQFF.

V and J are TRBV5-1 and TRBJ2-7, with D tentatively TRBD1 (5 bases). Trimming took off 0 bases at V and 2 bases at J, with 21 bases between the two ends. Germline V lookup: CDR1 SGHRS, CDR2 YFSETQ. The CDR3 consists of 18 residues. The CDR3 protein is CASSLEPDRPTETYEQYF. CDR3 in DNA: TGCGCCAGCAGCTTGGAACCTGATCGACCGACAGAGACCTACGAGCAGTACTTC.